A selection of T cell receptor beta chains follows, all from one sample in a study of prognosis after radiotherapy for stage I lung cancer. TCRdb re-called the multiplex PCR reads through MiXCR, storing one row per CDR3 protein. The data contain more than 15,000 distinct CDR3 sequences, around 15% of them seen just once; the ten biggest clones take up about 37%. The sequences come from PBMCs, collected before or after stereotactic body radiation therapy (not recorded which). These receptors all come from a donor older than 45 with non-small cell lung cancer. CDR3s include the opening cysteine and the closing phenylalanine or tryptophan. The D gene is left open where the match is weak. Not every row has a clone size; where given, it reads once, few, many or a size class.

J gene	D gene	V gene	clone size	CDR3 DNA	CDR3 protein
TRBJ2-1	NA	TRBV6-4	many	TGTGCCAGCAGTGTGCCGGCTAGCAACACCTACAATGAGCAGTTCTTC	CASSVPASNTYNEQFF
TRBJ1-5	NA	TRBV7-3	many	TGTGCCAGCAGCTTAACACCCCAAGGGTTTACTGATCAGCCCCAGCATTTT	CASSLTPQGFTDQPQHF
TRBJ2-1	TRBD2	TRBV29-1	many	TGCAGCGTTGAGGGGACTAGCATCTTGAATGAGCAGTTCTTC	CSVEGTSILNEQFF
TRBJ2-1	TRBD1	TRBV4-1	many	TGCGCCAGCAGCCAAGATCTGGACAGGGTCGTAGATGAGCAGTTCTTC	CASSQDLDRVVDEQFF
TRBJ1-1	NA	TRBV15	NA	TGTGCCACCAGCAGAGAGGGAGCTCGGGGAAATGAAGCTTTCTTT	CATSREGARGNEAFF
TRBJ1-1	NA	TRBV3-1	many	TGTGCCAGCAGCCAAGGGACGGAGGTAAGGGCTTTCTTT	CASSQGTEVRAFF
TRBJ1-2	TRBD1	TRBV19	many	TGTGCCAGTAGTGTCGGGACAGGGGGCGCCTATGGCTACACCTTC	CASSVGTGGAYGYTF
TRBJ1-2	NA	TRBV4-2	many	TGTGCCAGCAGCCAAGAGGGAAAGGGTAACTATGGCTACACCTTC	CASSQEGKGNYGYTF
TRBJ2-5	TRBD2	TRBV2	many	TGTGCCAGCAGTGCTAGCGGAGAGGAGACCCAGTACTTC	CASSASGEETQYF
TRBJ2-1	NA	TRBV7-6	few	NA	CASSFYICSARSGTSGIYNEQFF
TRBJ1-5	NA	TRBV6-5	many	TGTGCCAGCAGTTACTCGACTTCCGGACAGCCCCAGCATTTT	CASSYSTSGQPQHF
TRBJ2-1	TRBD2	TRBV20-1	many	TGCAGTGCTCGATTAACTAGCGGGAGAATACTCTTC	CSARLTSGRILF
TRBJ2-2	TRBD2	TRBV7-6	many	TGTGCCAGCAGCTTAGAAGCGGGGGTAAACACCGGGGAGCTGTTTTTT	CASSLEAGVNTGELFF
TRBJ2-3	TRBD2	TRBV30	NA	TGTGCCTGGTCTACTAGCGGGGGGGGAGATACGCAGTATTTT	CAWSTSGGGDTQYF
TRBJ2-3	TRBD2	TRBV7-2	many	TGTGCCAGCAGCACAGGGACTAGCGGCACAGATACGCAGTATTTT	CASSTGTSGTDTQYF
TRBJ1-2	NA	TRBV6-1	many	TGTGCCAGCACCAAGGACGGAAGACATGGGTATGGCTACACCTTC	CASTKDGRHGYGYTF
TRBJ2-5	NA	TRBV6-1	many	TGTGCCAGCAGTGGAGGCAGCGGAGAGACCCAGTACTTC	CASSGGSGETQYF
TRBJ1-4	NA	TRBV12-3/TRBV12-4	many	TGTGCCAGCAGACGCGGTCGGGAAAAACTGTTTTTT	CASRRGREKLFF
TRBJ2-5	NA	TRBV19	many	TGTGCCACCGGAAGGGGGGGCCCGCAAGAGACCCAGTACTTC	CATGRGGPQETQYF
TRBJ2-3	NA	TRBV18	many	TGTGCCAGCTCACCAGAAGCGGGTACGCAGTATTTT	CASSPEAGTQYF
TRBJ1-5	TRBD1	TRBV24-1	many	TGTGCCACCAGTGACAATAGACAGGGCTACAATCAGCCCCAGCATTTT	CATSDNRQGYNQPQHF
TRBJ1-2	NA	TRBV6-1	many	TGTGCCAGCAGTGAACTTGGGACACATAACTATGGCTACACCTTC	CASSELGTHNYGYTF
TRBJ1-6	NA	TRBV12-5	many	TGTGCTAGTCGGCAGGGTAAACAACCCCTCCACTTT	CASRQGKQPLHF
TRBJ1-1	NA	TRBV12-3/TRBV12-4	many	TGTGCCAGCAGTTTATCTTCCACTGAAGCTTTCTTT	CASSLSSTEAFF
TRBJ1-1	NA	TRBV15	many	TGTGCCACCAGCCCTACAAGGACCGAGGGGATGAACACTGAAGCTTTCTTT	CATSPTRTEGMNTEAFF
TRBJ2-7	NA	TRBV2	many	TGTGCCAGCAGTGTAGGGGACAACTCCTACGAGCAGTACTTC	CASSVGDNSYEQYF
TRBJ1-1	NA	TRBV27	many	TGTGCCAGCAGGCAACAGAGTATGAACACTGAAGCTTTCTTT	CASRQQSMNTEAFF
TRBJ2-7	TRBD1	TRBV13	medium-sized	TGTGCCAGCAGCTTAAGACAGGGTGACGACGAGCAGTACTTC	CASSLRQGDDEQYF